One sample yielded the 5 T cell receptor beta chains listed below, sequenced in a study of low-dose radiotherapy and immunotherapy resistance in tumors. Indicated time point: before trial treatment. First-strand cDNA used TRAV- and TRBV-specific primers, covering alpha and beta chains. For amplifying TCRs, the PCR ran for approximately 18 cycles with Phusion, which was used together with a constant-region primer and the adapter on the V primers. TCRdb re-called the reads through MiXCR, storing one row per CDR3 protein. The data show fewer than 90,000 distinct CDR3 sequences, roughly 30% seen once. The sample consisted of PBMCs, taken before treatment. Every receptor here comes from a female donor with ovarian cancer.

Here the CDR3 reads CASRGLQNYNEQFF. As DNA, the CDR3 is TGTGCCAGCAGAGGCCTGCAAAACTACAATGAGCAGTTCTTC. The chain is built from TRBV27 and TRBJ2-1; D gene unclear. V lost 6 bases, J lost 3 bases, and 12 bases lay in between. The V gene's germline CDR1 is MNHEY and CDR2 SMNVEV (reference sequence). The CDR3 extends over 14 amino acids.

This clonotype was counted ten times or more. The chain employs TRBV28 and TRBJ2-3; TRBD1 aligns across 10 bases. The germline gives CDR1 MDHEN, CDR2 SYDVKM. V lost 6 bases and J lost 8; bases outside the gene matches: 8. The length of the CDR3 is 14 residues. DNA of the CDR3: TGTGCCAGCAGCAGAAGACAGGGGGCAAGTACGCAGTATTTT. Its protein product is CASSRRQGASTQYF.

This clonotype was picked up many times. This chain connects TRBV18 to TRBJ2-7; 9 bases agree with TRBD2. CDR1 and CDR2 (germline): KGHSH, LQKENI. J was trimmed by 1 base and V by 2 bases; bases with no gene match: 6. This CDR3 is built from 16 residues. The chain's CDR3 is CASSPASGKSSYEQYF. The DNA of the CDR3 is TGTGCCAGCTCACCAGCTAGCGGGAAGTCTTCCTACGAGCAGTACTTC. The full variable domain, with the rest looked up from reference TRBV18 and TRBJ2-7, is NAGVMQNPRHLVRRRGQEARLRCSPMKGHSHVYWYRQLPEEGLKFMVYLQKENIIDESGMPKERFSAEFPKEGPSILRIQQVVRGDSAAYFCASSPASGKSSYEQYFGPGTRLTVT.

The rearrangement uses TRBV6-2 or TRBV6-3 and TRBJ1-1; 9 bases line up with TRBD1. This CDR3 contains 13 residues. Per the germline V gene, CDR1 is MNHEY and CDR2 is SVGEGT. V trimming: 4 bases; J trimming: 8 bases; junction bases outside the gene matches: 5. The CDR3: CASSLAGTGEAFF. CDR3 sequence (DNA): TGTGCCAGCAGTTTGGCCGGGACAGGGGAAGCTTTCTTT.

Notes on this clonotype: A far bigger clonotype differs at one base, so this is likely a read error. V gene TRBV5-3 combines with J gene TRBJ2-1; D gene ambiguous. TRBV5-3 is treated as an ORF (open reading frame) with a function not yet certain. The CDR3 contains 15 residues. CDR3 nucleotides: TGTCCCAGCCAGCCCCCGGAGCAATCCTACAATGAGCAGTTCTTC. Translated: CPSQPPEQSYNEQFF.